This TCR beta chain was observed in a study of cytomegalovirus exposure and HLA in healthy donors. The CDR3 is made up of 15 amino acids. The ends were cut back, 0 bases at V and 7 bases at J, with 16 bases in the middle. In germline, CDR1 is LGHNA, CDR2 YNFKEQ. 13 Jbeta primers and 60 Vbeta primers were used for the PCR. The method was immunoSEQ multiplex PCR; TCRdb's version includes in-frame clones alone and lacks a portion of them. The sample lists about 300,000 clones; just over 85% were seen once. Sequencing was carried out using PBMCs. The rearrangement uses TRBV4-2 and TRBJ2-7, with a possible D match to TRBD2 (5 bases). The origin of this receptor is a man between 35 and 55 years old in good health and CMV-seropositive. The CDR3 here is CASSQDGPYSGEQYF. CDR3 bases: TGTGCCAGCAGCCAAGATGGACCTTATTCGGGGGAGCAGTACTTC.